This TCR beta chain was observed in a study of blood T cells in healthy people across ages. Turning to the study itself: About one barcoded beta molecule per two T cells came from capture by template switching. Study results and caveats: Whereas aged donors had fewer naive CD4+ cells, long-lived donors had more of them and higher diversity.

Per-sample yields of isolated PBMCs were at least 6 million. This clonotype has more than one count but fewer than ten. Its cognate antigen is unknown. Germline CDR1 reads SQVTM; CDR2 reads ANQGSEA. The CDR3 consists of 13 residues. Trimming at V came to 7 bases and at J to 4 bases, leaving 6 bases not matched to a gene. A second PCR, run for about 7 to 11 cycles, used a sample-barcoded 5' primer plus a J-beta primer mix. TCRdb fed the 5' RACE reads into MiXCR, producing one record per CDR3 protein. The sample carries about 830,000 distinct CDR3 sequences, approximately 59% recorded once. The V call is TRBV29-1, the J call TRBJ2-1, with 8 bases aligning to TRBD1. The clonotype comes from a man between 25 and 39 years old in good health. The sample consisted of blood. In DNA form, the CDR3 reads TGCAGCGGCGGACAGGGCGTATACAATGAGCAGTTCTTC. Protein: CSGGQGVYNEQFF.